This T cell receptor beta chain is drawn from a study of Graves' ophthalmopathy and Graves' hyperthyroidism. Amplified TCR beta CDR3 regions were obtained using RNA transcripts as template. The first round was an RT-PCR with HTBI primers, and the second round was a multiplex PCR. TCRdb fed the multiplex PCR reads into MiXCR, producing one record per CDR3 protein. The profile covers 150,000 to 200,000 distinct CDR3 sequences, with 39% appearing a single time and roughly 9% taken by the ten largest. The study's findings and limits: The majority of expanded thyroid clonotypes above 0.001 frequency also occurred in blood.

This clonotype was picked up many times. Its antigen is currently unknown. The CDR3 runs 13 residues. Germline CDR1 SQVTM, CDR2 ANQGSEA. V lost 4 bases and J lost 2, with 12 bases in between. The clonotype was recovered from a man younger than 45 with Graves' ophthalmopathy. The sequenced sample consisted of peripheral blood. The chain uses TRBV29-1 and TRBJ2-7; TRBD1 is a possible D gene (6 bases). CDR3 bases: TGCAGCGTTGGAGGGGGAAGTACCTACGAGCAGTACTTC. It encodes CSVGGGSTYEQYF.